The next 21 T cell receptor beta chains were all read from a single sample in a study of blood T cell repertoires in COVID-19. Produced via immunoSEQ multiplex PCR; TCRdb's table is partial and in-frame only. The sample records about 88,000 clones, over 75% being singletons. What was sequenced was peripheral blood. The receptors originated from a woman aged 70-85 years with acute or convalescent COVID-19.

The rearrangement uses TRBV4-1 and TRBJ2-3; 10 bases match TRBD2. In germline, CDR1 is MGHRA, CDR2 YSYEKL. There are 17 residues in the CDR3. The J segment lost 7 bases and the V segment lost 3 bases, leaving 13 bases of the junction unmatched. The CDR3 nucleotides are TGCGCCAGCAGCCAGGAGGCCGTAGCGGGAGGACTCAATACGCAGTATTTT. It yields the protein CASSQEAVAGGLNTQYF.

The chain couples TRBV6-5 to TRBJ1-2; 7 bases map to TRBD1. CDR3 length equals 14 residues. The germline gives CDR1 MNHEY, CDR2 SVGAGI. The V gene end was trimmed by 6 bases and the J gene end by 2 bases; junction bases not matched to a gene: 6. As DNA, the CDR3 is TGTGCCAGCAGGGCCTCGGGACAGAACTATGGCTACACCTTC. Translation: CASRASGQNYGYTF.

Details on this clone: Other DNA sequences of this sample code for an identical CDR3. The chain links TRBV11-2 to TRBJ2-5; D possibly corresponds to TRBD2 (5 bases). The CDR3 is 13 residues long. The germline V gene encodes CDR1 SGHAT and CDR2 FQNNGV. The V and J ends lost 5 bases and 3 bases respectively, with 10 bases between them. The CDR3 reads CASSVTGKETQYF. The CDR3 region has the DNA TGTGCCAGCAGCGTGACGGGAAAAGAGACCCAGTACTTC.

This clone occurred once. V usage is TRBV21-1 and J usage is TRBJ2-7; no check of the table's D call, TRBD2, against the DNA was made. TRBV21-1 counts as a pseudogene. The CDR3 extends over 15 amino acids. In nucleotides, the CDR3 is TGTGCCAGCAACCCCCGACTAGCGGGAGGTTACGAGCAGTACGTC. Translated, it gives CASNPRLAGGYEQYV.

The genes are TRBV7-2 and TRBJ2-7; no firm D call. With 2 bases removed from V and 2 bases from J, the gap between germline ends came to 13 bases. This CDR3 has 15 residues. In germline, CDR1 is SGHTA, CDR2 FQGNSA. CDR3 coding DNA: TGTGCCAGCAGCTTACGCGGATCTAACGCCTACGAGCAGTACGTC. Amino acid sequence: CASSLRGSNAYEQYV.

The V and J genes are TRBV7-9 and TRBJ2-3; D might be TRBD2 (5 bases). Germline values: CDR1 SEHNR, CDR2 FQNEAQ (reference sequence). The CDR3 extends over 13 amino acids. With 3 bases removed from V and 5 bases from J, the gap between germline ends came to 9 bases. DNA for the CDR3: TGTGCCAGCAGCTTTTCCCGGGGAGATACGCAGTATTTT. Protein: CASSFSRGDTQYF. The full variable domain, rest sourced from reference TRBV7-9 and TRBJ2-3, is DTGVSQNPRHKITKRGQNVTFRCDPISEHNRLYWYRQTLGQGPEFLTYFQNEAQLEKSRLLSDRFSAERPKGSFSTLEIQRTEQGDSAMYLCASSFSRGDTQYFGPGTRLTVL.

The chain joins TRBV11-3 to TRBJ2-5; a possible D gene is TRBD2 (5 bases). The CDR3 runs 15 residues. Per germline, CDR1 SGHNT and CDR2 YENEEA. V was trimmed by 1 base and J by 2 bases, leaving 11 bases between them. CDR3 DNA: TGTGCCAGCAGCTTAGGAGGGTATAGACAAGAGACCCAGTACTTC. Its protein is CASSLGGYRQETQYF.

CDR3 sequence (DNA): TGCAGCGTTGCTGTCAGGGCTGAAAAACTGTTTTTT. Its protein product is CSVAVRAEKLFF. The chain has TRBV29-1 and TRBJ1-4, with TRBD1 as a possible D gene (5 bases). Germline V gene data show CDR1 as SQVTM and CDR2 as ANQGSEA. Deletions cut 4 bases from V and 7 bases from J, with 10 bases between. This CDR3 is built from 12 residues. Combining the CDR3 with reference TRBV29-1 and TRBJ1-4 gives the whole variable domain SAVISQKPSRDICQRGTSLTIQCQVDSQVTMMFWYRQQPGQSLTLIATANQGSEATYESGFVIDKFPISRPNLTFSTLTVSNMSPEDSSIYLCSVAVRAEKLFFGSGTQLSVL.

The chain has TRBV5-1 and TRBJ1-1; D possibly corresponds to TRBD1 (6 bases). Trimming left V 6 bases short and J 0 bases short, with 18 bases between. Per germline, CDR1 SGHRS and CDR2 YFSETQ. This CDR3 contains 16 residues. CDR3 DNA: TGCGCCAGCAACTACCACGCCGGACAGATGAACACTGAAGCTTTCTTT. It translates to CASNYHAGQMNTEAFF.

The rearrangement links TRBV18 to TRBJ2-3; D ambiguous. The CDR3 totals 15 residues. Germline V gives CDR1 KGHSH, CDR2 LQKENI. V was trimmed by 3 bases and J by 1 base, leaving 11 bases between them. The CDR3 spells CASSPSGFGTDTQYF. The CDR3 nucleotides read TGTGCCAGCTCACCGTCGGGTTTCGGCACAGATACGCAGTATTTT.

The chain is built from TRBV18 and TRBJ1-3; D not resolved. CDR1 and CDR2 (germline): KGHSH, LQKENI. The CDR3 totals 15 residues. The ends were cut back, 3 bases at V and 2 bases at J, with 11 bases in the middle. CDR3 DNA: TGTGCCAGCTCACCCGATAAGGCGGCTGGAAACACCATATATTTT. This translates into CASSPDKAAGNTIYF.

The CDR3 DNA reads as TGTGCCAGCAGCATACGACTAGCGGACCAAGAGACCCAGTACTTC. Translating gives CASSIRLADQETQYF. This chain links TRBV7-7 with TRBJ2-5, with 9 bases that match TRBD2. Germline lookup yields CDR1 SSHAT and CDR2 FNYEAQ (reference sequence). This CDR3 spans 15 amino acids. With V trimmed by 5 bases and J by 0 bases, 4 bases remained unmatched.

The chain has TRBV27 and TRBJ1-1; possibly TRBD1 for D (5 bases). Germline values: CDR1 MNHEY, CDR2 SMNVEV (reference sequence). CDR3 size: 14 residues. The V gene lost 6 bases and the J gene lost 1 base, with 12 bases spanning the gap. DNA of the CDR3: TGTGCCAGCAGAAAAGACAGCCGGAACACTGAAGCTTTCTTT. It translates to CASRKDSRNTEAFF.

This clone was counted between two and nine times. The rearrangement uses TRBV19 and TRBJ1-6; 7 nucleotides align to TRBD1. This CDR3 comprises 14 residues. In germline, CDR1 is LNHDA, CDR2 SQIVND (reference sequence). The J segment lost 7 bases and the V segment lost 9 bases, leaving 9 bases of the junction unmatched. The CDR3 here is CASTQGLRNSPLHF. The CDR3 coding sequence is TGTGCCAGCACACAGGGGCTAAGAAATTCACCCCTCCACTTT.

A word on this clone: Other DNA sequences in the sample encode the same CDR3. V is TRBV12-3 or TRBV12-4 and J is TRBJ1-1, with D tentatively TRBD1 (5 bases). Trimming stripped 3 bases from V and 1 base from J, with 6 bases between. The CDR3 spans 13 residues. CDR3 in DNA: TGTGCCAGCAGTTTGGGGCGGAACACTGAAGCTTTCTTT. Amino acid sequence: CASSLGRNTEAFF.

The genes are TRBV29-1 and TRBJ1-1; 7 nucleotides match TRBD1. This CDR3 is built from 14 residues. Germline V gene lookup returns CDR1 SQVTM and CDR2 ANQGSEA. With 4 bases clipped from V and 5 bases from J, the junction kept 10 bases outside the gene matches. The CDR3, as DNA: TGCAGCGTTGGAAAGACAGGGTCGGGGACTGAAGCTTTCTTT. It is translated as CSVGKTGSGTEAFF.

The CDR3 reads CASKTTFVANEKLFF. CDR3 nucleotide sequence: TGTGCCAGCAAGACGACATTCGTAGCTAATGAAAAACTGTTTTTT. V gene TRBV2 combines with J gene TRBJ1-4; D not certain. The V and J ends lost 7 bases and 3 bases respectively, with 15 bases between them. The CDR3 is made up of 15 amino acids. Germline V gene lookup returns CDR1 SNHLY and CDR2 FYNNEI.

The V gene is TRBV6-5, the J gene TRBJ2-7, with TRBD1 identical over 9 bases. CDR1 is MNHEY and CDR2 is SVGAGI in the germline V gene. V was clipped by 6 bases and J by 7 bases; unmatched bases: 10. The CDR3 has 14 residues. DNA for the CDR3: TGTGCCAGCAGACCTCCGGGACAGGGACGGGAGCAGTACGTC. Amino acid sequence: CASRPPGQGREQYV.

This chain joins TRBV13 and TRBJ1-2; D may be TRBD1 (6 bases). The CDR3 consists of 12 residues. Germline V gene data show CDR1 as PRHDT and CDR2 as FYEKMQ (reference sequence). The germline V and J ends were trimmed by 3 bases and 8 bases, with 10 bases remaining between them. As DNA, the CDR3 is TGTGCCAGCAGCTTCAGGGGTAGCGGCTACACCTTC. Translated: CASSFRGSGYTF.

This sequence joins TRBV10-3 and TRBJ2-3, with TRBD2 as a possible D gene (6 bases). The germline gives CDR1 ENHRY, CDR2 SYGVKD. CDR3 length equals 18 residues. Between the trimmed V and J ends, which lost 3 bases and 4 bases, there was a span of 23 bases. CDR3 nucleotide sequence: TGTGCCATCAGTGATCCTGGACTACTAGCTCTGTTAGCAGATACGCAGTATTTT. Protein: CAISDPGLLALLADTQYF.

This clone was detected only a few times. The V and J genes are TRBV7-9 and TRBJ1-1; D gene uncertain. This CDR3 comprises 13 residues. V lost 2 bases and J 2 bases, leaving 6 bases between the germline ends. From germline, CDR1 is SEHNR and CDR2 FQNEAQ (reference sequence). This CDR3 is CASSLQENTEAFF. For the CDR3, the DNA is TGTGCCAGCAGCTTACAGGAAAACACTGAAGCTTTCTTT. The full variable domain, completed using reference TRBV7-9 and TRBJ1-1, is DTGVSQNPRHKITKRGQNVTFRCDPISEHNRLYWYRQTLGQGPEFLTYFQNEAQLEKSRLLSDRFSAERPKGSFSTLEIQRTEQGDSAMYLCASSLQENTEAFFGQGTRLTVV.